This T cell receptor (beta chain) was sequenced in a study of OX40 agonist ivuxolimab in advanced cancers. Study-wide context: Every 2 weeks, patients got intravenous ivuxolimab at one of six dose levels (0.01-10 mg/kg). Three partial responders included one hepatocellular carcinoma patient and two cutaneous melanoma patients.

About this clone itself: Its antigen is still unknown.

Trimming removed 5 bases from V and 5 bases from J; junction bases left unmatched: 10. From germline, CDR1 is SGHDT and CDR2 YYEEEE. The CDR3 sequence is 15 residues long. TCRdb's copy holds only in-frame clones and misses some; the assay was immunoSEQ multiplex PCR. The sample consists of some 17,000 clones, about 82% of them appearing once. Study-wide results and limits: Those patients achieving a partial response at 0.1-3.0 mg/kg showed among the lowest clonal expansion. Clonal expansion by week 6 occurred in CD4+ and CD8+ blood T cells (at 0.1 to 3.0 mg/kg).

The sequence was collected from an adult with an advanced solid tumor such as melanoma, head and neck, liver or kidney cancer. This chain connects TRBV5-6 to TRBJ1-3; 7 nucleotides match TRBD1. The sample consisted of CD4+ or CD8+ T cells sorted from blood, taken in a trial of the OX40 agonist ivuxolimab. The CDR3, as DNA: TGTGCCAGCAGACAAGACAGGGAGGAACGAAACACCATATATTTT. Amino acid sequence: CASRQDREERNTIYF.